A selection of T cell receptor beta chains follows, all from one sample in a study of blood T cell repertoires in COVID-19. Clones were sequenced by immunoSEQ multiplex PCR, and TCRdb holds only the in-frame ones, with some missing. The table lists tens of thousands of clones, approximately 79% of them singletons. Sequenced input: peripheral blood. The receptors stem from a man in his 70s with acute or convalescent COVID-19. Both conserved end residues are part of each CDR3. Each record gives: J gene, clone size, V gene, D gene, CDR3 DNA, CDR3 protein. D genes are given only for firm matches. Expanded clones get a size class; other rows say once, few or many, or leave the size out.

>TRBJ2-5|.|TRBV2|.
TGTGCCAGCAGCGGGTCTTGGGGCGCGGAAGAGACCCAGTACTTC
CASSGSWGAEETQYF
>TRBJ2-7|.|TRBV27|.
TGTGCCAGCAGCTCAGGGGTGAATTACGAGCAGTACTTC
CASSSGVNYEQYF
>TRBJ1-5|.|TRBV7-9|TRBD1
TGTGCCAGCAGTCCAACAGGGGGTGGCCAGCCCCAGCATTTT
CASSPTGGGQPQHF
>TRBJ2-2|once|TRBV11-3|.
TGTGCCAGCAGCCCCCGCAGCACCGGGGAGCTGTTTTTT
CASSPRSTGELFF
>TRBJ2-3|once|TRBV15|TRBD1
TGTGCCACCAGCAGGGTTAAGGGGGACAGGGGAGATACGCAGTATTTT
CATSRVKGDRGDTQYF
>TRBJ2-3|.|TRBV18|.
TGTGCCAGCTCAGGTCGGTCGACGCAGTATTTT
CASSGRSTQYF
>TRBJ2-5|.|TRBV19|.
TGTGCCAGTAGTATTCAGATCCAAGAGACCCAGTACTTC
CASSIQIQETQYF
>TRBJ1-6|.|TRBV3-1/TRBV3-2|.
TGTGCCAGCAGCCGAGACCTTAATTCACCCCTCCACTTT
CASSRDLNSPLHF
>TRBJ2-2|once|TRBV11-2|TRBD2
TGTGCCAGCAGCTTAGGAATTGGGACTAGCGGGGGAGAAGGGGAGCTGTTTTTT
CASSLGIGTSGGEGELFF
>TRBJ2-5|.|TRBV27|.
TGTGCCAGCAGTTCCTCACACCGAGAGACCCAGTACTTC
CASSSSHRETQYF
>TRBJ2-1|.|TRBV29-1|TRBD2
TGCAGCGTTGAACTGGCGGGGGGGTACAATGAGCAGTTCTTC
CSVELAGGYNEQFF
>TRBJ1-1|.|TRBV19|.
TGTGCCACTAAGGAGCCCTCGGATCCCCGCACTGAAGCTTTCTTT
CATKEPSDPRTEAFF
>TRBJ1-5|.|TRBV7-9|.
TGTGCCAGCAGCTTGGATCGGGGCTTTGGAGGGCGACAGCCCCAGCATTTT
CASSLDRGFGGRQPQHF
>TRBJ1-5|.|TRBV5-1|.
TGCGCCAGCAGCTTCAAACCCGGGGGTACTGGGCCCCAGCATTTT
CASSFKPGGTGPQHF
>TRBJ1-4|.|TRBV5-4|.
TGTGCCAGCAGCTCCGGGGGAACGGCCGAAAAACTGTTTTTT
CASSSGGTAEKLFF
>TRBJ2-2|.|TRBV4-1|TRBD2
TGCGCCAGCAGCCCGGGGCGGGGGGCTATCACCGGGGAGCTGTTTTTT
CASSPGRGAITGELFF
>TRBJ2-5|.|TRBV5-4|TRBD1
TGTGCCAGCAGCTTCCGGGCAGGGGGCCAAGAGACCCAGTACTTC
CASSFRAGGQETQYF
>TRBJ2-2|.|TRBV6-5|.
TGTGCCAGCAGTTACTTCAGGGAAACCGGGGAGCTGTTTTTT
CASSYFRETGELFF
>TRBJ2-3|few|TRBV5-1|.
TGCGCCAGCAGCCCAGACACCAGCACAGATACGCAGTATTTT
CASSPDTSTDTQYF
>TRBJ2-1|.|TRBV5-4|.
TGTGCCAGCAGCTTGGTCGCAGGGTCATACAATGAGCAGTTCTTC
CASSLVAGSYNEQFF
>TRBJ2-3|few|TRBV3-1/TRBV3-2|.
TGTGCCAGCAGCATAGCGCCCGAGGGAGATACGCAGTATTTT
CASSIAPEGDTQYF
>TRBJ1-4|.|TRBV10-3|.
TGTGCCATCAACGAGCGGCCGGGAGAAAAACTGTTTTTT
CAINERPGEKLFF
>TRBJ2-3|.|TRBV6-6|.
TGTGCCAGCAGTCTGACCCCCCCACGATCAGCGGGCTCCACAGATACGCAGTATTTT
CASSLTPPRSAGSTDTQYF
>TRBJ1-2|once|TRBV10-3|.
TGTGCCATCAGTGACCTAGGTCCTAACTATGGCTACACCTTC
CAISDLGPNYGYTF
>TRBJ1-5|few|TRBV19|TRBD1
TGTGCCAGTAGTATGGGACAGACCAATCAGCCCCAGCATTTT
CASSMGQTNQPQHF
>TRBJ1-1|.|TRBV11-2|.
TGTGCCAGCAGCTTAGGGACAGCGAACACTGAAGCTTTCTTT
CASSLGTANTEAFF
>TRBJ2-5|.|TRBV5-1|.
TGCGCCAGCAGCTTACCTCGGGCCCAGTACTTC
CASSLPRAQYF
>TRBJ1-6|.|TRBV27|TRBD1
TGTGCCAGCAGTTGGACAGGGGGCGGTTCACCCCTCCACTTT
CASSWTGGGSPLHF
>TRBJ2-2|few|TRBV11-3|.
TGTGCCAGCAGCTTAGATCGAGTGGAGCTGTTTTTT
CASSLDRVELFF
>TRBJ1-6|.|TRBV6-6|TRBD1
TGTGCCAGCAGGTACCCGGGACAGGGTGATTCACCCCTCCACTTT
CASRYPGQGDSPLHF
>TRBJ1-5|few|TRBV2|TRBD1
TGTGCCAGCATGCTGGCGGACAGGACTCAAGGTCAGCCCCAGCATTTT
CASMLADRTQGQPQHF
>TRBJ1-6|few|TRBV11-3|.
TGTGCCAGCAGCTCCACCGGGGGAAATTCACCCCTCCACTTT
CASSSTGGNSPLHF
>TRBJ1-2|once|TRBV3-1/TRBV3-2|.
TGTGCCAGCAGCCACCAGGTCTCCCAGGATGGCTACACCTTC
CASSHQVSQDGYTF
>TRBJ2-3|.|TRBV5-6|TRBD1
TGTGCCAGCAGCTTGGGAGCGACAGGGTCCACAGATACGCAGTATTTT
CASSLGATGSTDTQYF
>TRBJ2-5|.|TRBV5-4|TRBD1
TGTGCCAGCAGCTTGGCCCCGGGACAGGAAGAGACCCAGTACTTC
CASSLAPGQEETQYF
>TRBJ2-1|.|TRBV3-1/TRBV3-2|.
TGTGCCAGCAGCCAAGATCTAAGACCGACCGCGGCGGGCAATGAGCAGTTCTTC
CASSQDLRPTAAGNEQFF
>TRBJ2-4|.|TRBV19|TRBD1
TGTGCCAGTAGTCCACAGGGGTGGTCCAAAAACATTCAGTACTTC
CASSPQGWSKNIQYF